Listed here is a single T cell receptor beta chain. The antigen is unknown. Sequencing used immunoSEQ multiplex PCR; TCRdb keeps in-frame clones, though not all of them. The profile shows tens of thousands of clones, 85% of them singletons. The data stem from a study of cytomegalovirus exposure and HLA in healthy donors. Regarding the study as a whole: The study labeled 150 to 200 TCR beta chains cytomegalovirus-associated. Three chains tied to CMV proved CMV antigen-specific in vitro. Subsequent analysis of the approximately 130 validation repertoires found a tendency for first-cohort TCR clusters to co-occur.

The CDR3 has 16 amino acids. The V gene end was trimmed by 0 bases and the J gene end by 0 bases; junction bases not matched to a gene: 2. Germline values: CDR1 SGHRS, CDR2 YFSETQ. The chain is built from TRBV5-1 and TRBJ2-2, with 7 positions matching TRBD2. This receptor was taken from a man between 18 and 35 years old in good health and CMV-seropositive. Sample: PBMCs. Written as DNA, the CDR3 is TGCGCCAGCAGCTTGGCTAGCGGTTCGAACACCGGGGAGCTGTTTTTT. Encoded protein: CASSLASGSNTGELFF. The full variable domain, rest sourced from reference TRBV5-1 and TRBJ2-2, is KAGVTQTPRYLIKTRGQQVTLSCSPISGHRSVSWYQQTPGQGLQFLFEYFSETQRNKGNFPGRFSGRQFSNSRSEMNVSTLELGDSALYLCASSLASGSNTGELFFGEGSRLTVL.